This is a list of T cell receptor beta chains from one sample in a study of Graves' ophthalmopathy and Graves' hyperthyroidism. TCRdb reanalysed the multiplex PCR reads using MiXCR and keeps one entry per CDR3 protein. Counted here are some 210,000 distinct CDR3 sequences, about 32% occurring once; the ten biggest clones make up 8.5% to 9.5%. Material: peripheral blood. The receptors shown here come from a man over 45 with Graves' ophthalmopathy. The CDR3 runs from the conserved cysteine through the conserved F or W. Fields, in order: D gene, V gene, J gene, CDR3 protein. The D gene is left open where the match is weak.

D gene: TRBD1
V gene: TRBV28
J gene: TRBJ1-1
CDR3 protein: CASRKTGGLNTEAFF

D gene: TRBD1
V gene: TRBV4-1
J gene: TRBJ2-5
CDR3 protein: CASSSSTGGETQYF

D gene: NA
V gene: TRBV28
J gene: TRBJ2-5
CDR3 protein: CASSLKLAQYF

D gene: NA
V gene: TRBV29-1
J gene: TRBJ2-7
CDR3 protein: CSVESETGMEQYF

D gene: NA
V gene: TRBV12-3/TRBV12-4
J gene: TRBJ1-1
CDR3 protein: CASSRGPNTEAFF

D gene: TRBD2
V gene: TRBV12-3/TRBV12-4
J gene: TRBJ2-5
CDR3 protein: CASSLGTSDQETQYF

D gene: TRBD1
V gene: TRBV4-3
J gene: TRBJ1-6
CDR3 protein: CASSQETGGNFNSPLHF

D gene: NA
V gene: TRBV6-1
J gene: TRBJ1-2
CDR3 protein: CASSEQYRVHGYTF

D gene: NA
V gene: TRBV12-3/TRBV12-4
J gene: TRBJ1-2
CDR3 protein: CASSRPGPAHGYTF

D gene: NA
V gene: TRBV12-3/TRBV12-4
J gene: TRBJ2-2
CDR3 protein: CASGLAIGAGELFF

D gene: TRBD2
V gene: TRBV6-5
J gene: TRBJ2-2
CDR3 protein: CASSLTSGSRPGELFF

D gene: NA
V gene: TRBV6-1
J gene: TRBJ2-5
CDR3 protein: CASREGGTQYF

D gene: NA
V gene: TRBV12-3/TRBV12-4
J gene: TRBJ2-7
CDR3 protein: CASSSSRQVYEQYF

D gene: NA
V gene: TRBV10-2
J gene: TRBJ1-2
CDR3 protein: CASAPGPYYGYTF

D gene: TRBD2
V gene: TRBV20-1
J gene: TRBJ2-5
CDR3 protein: CSASGRAGETQYF

D gene: NA
V gene: TRBV10-3
J gene: TRBJ1-3
CDR3 protein: CAISAGSLGGNTIYF

D gene: NA
V gene: TRBV19
J gene: TRBJ1-2
CDR3 protein: CASSGGLNYGYTF

D gene: NA
V gene: TRBV28
J gene: TRBJ1-2
CDR3 protein: CASSLSLNYGYTF